Ten or more counts support the clone carrying this T cell receptor beta chain. The source of the sample is a study of T cells in Graves' hyperthyroidism and ophthalmopathy. Trimming took 6 bases from V and 1 from J, leaving 9 bases between them. The CDR3 extends over 13 amino acids. From RNA transcripts, TCR beta CDR3 regions were amplified. First-round RT-PCR of the TCR CDR3 relied on the HTBI primer set. MiXCR, run by TCRdb on the multiplex PCR reads, gives a single entry per CDR3 protein. Here the sample spans hundreds of thousands of distinct CDR3 sequences, roughly an eighth being singletons. The chain couples TRBV12-3 or TRBV12-4 to TRBJ1-1; D is ambiguous. What was sequenced was blood. The origin of this receptor is a woman aged 40 to 55 with Graves' ophthalmopathy. CDR3 bases: TGTGCCAGCAGCCCTCCTTGGAACACTGAAGCTTTCTTT. Translated, it gives CASSPPWNTEAFF.